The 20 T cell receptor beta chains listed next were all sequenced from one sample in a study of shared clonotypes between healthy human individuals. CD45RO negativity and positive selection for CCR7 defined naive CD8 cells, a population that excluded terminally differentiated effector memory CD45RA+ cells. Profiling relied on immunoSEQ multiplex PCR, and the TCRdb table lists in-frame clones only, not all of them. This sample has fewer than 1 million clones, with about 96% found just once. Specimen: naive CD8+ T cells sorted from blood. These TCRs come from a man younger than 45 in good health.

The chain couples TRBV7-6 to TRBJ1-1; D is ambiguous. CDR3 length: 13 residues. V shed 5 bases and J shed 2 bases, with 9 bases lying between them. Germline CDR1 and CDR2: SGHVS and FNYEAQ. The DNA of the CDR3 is TGTGCCAGCAGCCCTCTCGGAAACACTGAAGCTTTCTTT. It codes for CASSPLGNTEAFF.

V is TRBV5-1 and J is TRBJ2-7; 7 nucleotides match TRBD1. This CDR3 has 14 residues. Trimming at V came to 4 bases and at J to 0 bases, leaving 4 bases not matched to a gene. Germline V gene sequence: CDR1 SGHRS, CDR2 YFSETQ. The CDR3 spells CASSPRGPSYEQYF. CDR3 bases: TGCGCCAGCAGCCCGAGGGGGCCCTCCTACGAGCAGTACTTC.

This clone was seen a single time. The chain's CDR3 is CASSFVDAGELFF. The CDR3 DNA reads TGTGCCAGCAGCTTCGTTGACGCCGGGGAGCTGTTTTTT. The rearrangement joins TRBV7-9 to TRBJ2-2, with D hard to call. The CDR3 sequence is 13 residues long. Germline assignment: CDR1 SEHNR and CDR2 FQNEAQ (reference sequence). Trimming removed 3 bases at V and 6 bases at J, with 8 bases between.

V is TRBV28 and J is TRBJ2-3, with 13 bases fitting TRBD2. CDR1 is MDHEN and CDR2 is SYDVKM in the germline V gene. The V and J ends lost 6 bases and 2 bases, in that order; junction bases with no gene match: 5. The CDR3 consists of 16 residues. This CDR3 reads CASSRGLAGVTDTQYF. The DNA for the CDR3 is TGTGCCAGCAGCCGAGGACTAGCGGGAGTCACAGATACGCAGTATTTT.

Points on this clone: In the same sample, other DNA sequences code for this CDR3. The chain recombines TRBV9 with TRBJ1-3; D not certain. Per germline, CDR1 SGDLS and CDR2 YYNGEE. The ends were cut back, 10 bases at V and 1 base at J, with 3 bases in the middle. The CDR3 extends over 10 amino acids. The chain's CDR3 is CASSGNTIYF. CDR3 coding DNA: TGTGCCTCTTCTGGAAACACCATATATTTT.

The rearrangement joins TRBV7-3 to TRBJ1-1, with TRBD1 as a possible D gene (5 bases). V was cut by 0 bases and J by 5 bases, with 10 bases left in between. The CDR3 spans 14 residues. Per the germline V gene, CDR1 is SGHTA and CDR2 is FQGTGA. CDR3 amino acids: CASSLTGQGTEAFF. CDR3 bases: TGTGCCAGCAGCTTAACGGGGCAGGGAACTGAAGCTTTCTTT.

The CDR3 region has the DNA TGTGCCAGCAGTCCCGACAGAGGCGGCCATGAGCAGTTCTTC. Its translation: CASSPDRGGHEQFF. V usage is TRBV6-5 and J usage is TRBJ2-1, with D perhaps TRBD1 (5 bases). The germline V gene has CDR1 MNHEY and CDR2 SVGAGI. The CDR3 length is 14 residues. Between the trimmed V and J ends, which lost 5 bases and 8 bases, there was a span of 16 bases.

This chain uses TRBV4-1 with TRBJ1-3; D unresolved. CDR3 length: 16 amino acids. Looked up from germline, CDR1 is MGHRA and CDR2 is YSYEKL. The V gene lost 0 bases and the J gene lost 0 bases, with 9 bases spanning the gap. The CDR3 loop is CASSQDPGDSGNTIYF. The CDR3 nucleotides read TGCGCCAGCAGCCAAGATCCAGGCGACTCTGGAAACACCATATATTTT.

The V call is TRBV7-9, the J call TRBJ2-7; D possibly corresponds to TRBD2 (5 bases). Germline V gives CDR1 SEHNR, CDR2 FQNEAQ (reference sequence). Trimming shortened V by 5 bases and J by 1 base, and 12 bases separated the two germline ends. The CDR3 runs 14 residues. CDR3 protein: CASSIDPGSYEQYF. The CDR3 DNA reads TGTGCCAGCAGCATCGACCCGGGATCCTACGAGCAGTACTTC.

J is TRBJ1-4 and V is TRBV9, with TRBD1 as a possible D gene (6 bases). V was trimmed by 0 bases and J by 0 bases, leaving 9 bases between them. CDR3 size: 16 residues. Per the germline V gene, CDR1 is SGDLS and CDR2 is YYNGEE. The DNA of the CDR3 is TGTGCCAGCAGCGTAGGTGGGGGCGCAACTAATGAAAAACTGTTTTTT. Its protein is CASSVGGGATNEKLFF.

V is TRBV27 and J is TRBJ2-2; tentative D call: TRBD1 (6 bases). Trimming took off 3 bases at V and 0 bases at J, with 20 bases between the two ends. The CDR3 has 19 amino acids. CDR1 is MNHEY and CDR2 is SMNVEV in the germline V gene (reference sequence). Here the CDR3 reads CASSFAPAIGTPNTGELFF. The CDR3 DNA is TGTGCCAGCAGTTTCGCCCCGGCGATAGGGACACCGAACACCGGGGAGCTGTTTTTT.

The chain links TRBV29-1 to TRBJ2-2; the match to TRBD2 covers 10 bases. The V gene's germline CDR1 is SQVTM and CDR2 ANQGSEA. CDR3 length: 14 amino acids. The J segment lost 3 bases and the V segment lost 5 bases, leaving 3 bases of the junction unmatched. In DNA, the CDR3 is TGCAGCGTTCTACTAGCGGGGCACACCGGGGAGCTGTTTTTT. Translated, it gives CSVLLAGHTGELFF.

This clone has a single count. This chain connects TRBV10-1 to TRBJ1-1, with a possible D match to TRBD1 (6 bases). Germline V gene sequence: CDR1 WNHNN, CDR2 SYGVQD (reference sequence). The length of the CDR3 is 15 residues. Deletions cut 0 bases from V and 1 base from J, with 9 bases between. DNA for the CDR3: TGCGCCAGCAGTGAGTCGCTCAGGGGGAACACTGAAGCTTTCTTT. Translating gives CASSESLRGNTEAFF.

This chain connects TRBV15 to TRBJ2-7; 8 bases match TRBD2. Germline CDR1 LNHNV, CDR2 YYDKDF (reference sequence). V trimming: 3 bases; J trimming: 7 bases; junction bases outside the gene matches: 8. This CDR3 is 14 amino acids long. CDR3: CATSRGPGLDEQYF. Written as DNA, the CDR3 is TGTGCCACCAGCAGGGGACCGGGACTAGATGAGCAGTACTTC. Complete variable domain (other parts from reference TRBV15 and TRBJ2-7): DAMVIQNPRYQVTQFGKPVTLSCSQTLNHNVMYWYQQKSSQAPKLLFHYYDKDFNNEADTPDNFQSRRPNTSFCFLDIRSPGLGDTAMYLCATSRGPGLDEQYFGPGTRLTVT.

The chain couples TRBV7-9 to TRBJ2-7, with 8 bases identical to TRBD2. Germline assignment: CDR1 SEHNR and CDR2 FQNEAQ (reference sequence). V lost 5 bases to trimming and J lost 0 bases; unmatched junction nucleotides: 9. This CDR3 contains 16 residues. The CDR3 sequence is CASSGTAGAYSYEQYF. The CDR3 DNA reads TGTGCCAGCAGCGGAACAGCGGGAGCCTACTCCTACGAGCAGTACTTC.

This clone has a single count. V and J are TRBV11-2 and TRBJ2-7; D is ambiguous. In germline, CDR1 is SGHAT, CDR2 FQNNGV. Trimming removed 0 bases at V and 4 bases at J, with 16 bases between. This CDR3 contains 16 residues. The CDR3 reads CASSLDPSLRVYEQYF. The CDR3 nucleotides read TGTGCCAGCAGCTTAGATCCCTCGCTTAGGGTGTACGAGCAGTACTTC.

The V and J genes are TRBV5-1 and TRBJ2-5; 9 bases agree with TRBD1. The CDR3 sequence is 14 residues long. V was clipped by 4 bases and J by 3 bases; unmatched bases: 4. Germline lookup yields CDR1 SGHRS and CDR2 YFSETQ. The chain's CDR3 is CASSPGTGKETQYF. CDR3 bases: TGCGCCAGCAGCCCCGGGACAGGGAAAGAGACCCAGTACTTC.

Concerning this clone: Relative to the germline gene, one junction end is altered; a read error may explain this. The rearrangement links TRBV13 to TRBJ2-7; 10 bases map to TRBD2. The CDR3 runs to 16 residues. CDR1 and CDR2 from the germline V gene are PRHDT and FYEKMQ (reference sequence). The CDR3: CASSLGRGPISGRANF. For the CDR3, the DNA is TGTGCCAGCAGCTTAGGGCGTGGCCCCATAAGCGGGAGGGCCAACTTC.

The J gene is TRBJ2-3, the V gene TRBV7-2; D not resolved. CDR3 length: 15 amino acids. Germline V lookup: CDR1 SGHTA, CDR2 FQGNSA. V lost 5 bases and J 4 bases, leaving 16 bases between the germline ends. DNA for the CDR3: TGTGCCAGCAGCCCATCCGTGGGATTCCCAGATACGCAGTATTTT. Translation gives CASSPSVGFPDTQYF.

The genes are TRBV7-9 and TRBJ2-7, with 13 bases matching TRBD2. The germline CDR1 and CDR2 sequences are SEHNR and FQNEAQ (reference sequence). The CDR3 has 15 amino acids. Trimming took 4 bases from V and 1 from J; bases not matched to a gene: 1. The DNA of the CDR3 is TGTGCCAGCAGCTCGACTAGCGGGAGGTCCTACGAGCAGTACTTC. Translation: CASSSTSGRSYEQYF.